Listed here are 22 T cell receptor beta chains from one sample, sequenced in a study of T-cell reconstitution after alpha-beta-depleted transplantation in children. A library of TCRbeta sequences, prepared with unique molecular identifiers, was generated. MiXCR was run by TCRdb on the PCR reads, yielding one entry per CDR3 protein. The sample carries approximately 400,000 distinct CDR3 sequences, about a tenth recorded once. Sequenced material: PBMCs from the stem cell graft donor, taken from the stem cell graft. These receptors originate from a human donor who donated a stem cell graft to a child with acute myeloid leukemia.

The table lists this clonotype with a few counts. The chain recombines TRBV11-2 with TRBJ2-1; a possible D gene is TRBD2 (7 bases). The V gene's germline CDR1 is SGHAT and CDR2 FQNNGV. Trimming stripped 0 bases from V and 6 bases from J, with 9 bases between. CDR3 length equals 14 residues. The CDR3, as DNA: TGTGCCAGCAGCTTAGAAGGGGGGGTCAATGAGCAGTTCTTC. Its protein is CASSLEGGVNEQFF.

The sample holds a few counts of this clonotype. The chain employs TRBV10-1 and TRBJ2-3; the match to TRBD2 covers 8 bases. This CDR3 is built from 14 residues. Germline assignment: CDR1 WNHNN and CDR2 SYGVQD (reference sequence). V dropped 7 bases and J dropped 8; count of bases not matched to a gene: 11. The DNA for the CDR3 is TGCGCCAGCAAACCCGGGGGGGCCGGGAGTACGCAGTATTTT. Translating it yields CASKPGGAGSTQYF.

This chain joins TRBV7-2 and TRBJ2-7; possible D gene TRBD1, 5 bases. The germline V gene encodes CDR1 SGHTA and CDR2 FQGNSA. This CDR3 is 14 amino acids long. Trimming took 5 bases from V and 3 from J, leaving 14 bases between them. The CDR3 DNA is TGTGCCAGCAGCCCGAACCCACAGGTCTACGAGCAGTACTTC. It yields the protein CASSPNPQVYEQYF. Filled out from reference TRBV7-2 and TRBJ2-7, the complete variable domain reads GAGVSQSPSNKVTEKGKDVELRCDPISGHTALYWYRQSLGQGLEFLIYFQGNSAPDKSGLPSDRFSAERTGGSVSTLTIQRTQQEDSAVYLCASSPNPQVYEQYFGPGTRLTVT.

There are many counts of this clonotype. CDR3 DNA: TGCAGCGCAAACACGAACACCGGGGAGCTGTTTTTT. Amino acid sequence: CSANTNTGELFF. V is TRBV29-1 and J is TRBJ2-2; no reliable D call. With 7 bases removed from V and 0 bases from J, the gap between germline ends came to 6 bases. Germline V gene sequence: CDR1 SQVTM, CDR2 ANQGSEA. This CDR3 region has 12 residues.

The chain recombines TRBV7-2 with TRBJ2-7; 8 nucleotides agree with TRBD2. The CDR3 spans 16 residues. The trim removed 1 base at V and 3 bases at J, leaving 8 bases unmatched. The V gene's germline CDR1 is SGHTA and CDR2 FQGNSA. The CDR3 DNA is TGTGCCAGCAGCTTAGAGAGGAGCGGGAGAGGCTACGAGCAGTACTTC. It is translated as CASSLERSGRGYEQYF.

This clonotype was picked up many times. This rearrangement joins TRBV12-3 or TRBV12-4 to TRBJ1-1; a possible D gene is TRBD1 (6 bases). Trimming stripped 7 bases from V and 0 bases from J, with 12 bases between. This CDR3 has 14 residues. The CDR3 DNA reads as TGTGCCAGCATGTGGGGGGCGATGAACACTGAAGCTTTCTTT. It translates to CASMWGAMNTEAFF.

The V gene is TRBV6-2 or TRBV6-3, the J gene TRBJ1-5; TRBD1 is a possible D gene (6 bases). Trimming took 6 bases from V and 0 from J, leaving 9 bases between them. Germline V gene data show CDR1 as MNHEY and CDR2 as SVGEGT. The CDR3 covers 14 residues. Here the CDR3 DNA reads TGTGCCAGCAGAGGACAGCTTAGCAATCAGCCCCAGCATTTT. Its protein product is CASRGQLSNQPQHF.

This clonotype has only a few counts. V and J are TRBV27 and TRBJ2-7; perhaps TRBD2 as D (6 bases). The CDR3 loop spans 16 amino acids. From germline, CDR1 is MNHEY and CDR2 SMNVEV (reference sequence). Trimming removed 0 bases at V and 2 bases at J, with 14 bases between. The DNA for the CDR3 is TGTGCCAGCAGTTTATCAACAGCGGGCGGGCCCTACGAGCAGTACTTC. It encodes CASSLSTAGGPYEQYF.

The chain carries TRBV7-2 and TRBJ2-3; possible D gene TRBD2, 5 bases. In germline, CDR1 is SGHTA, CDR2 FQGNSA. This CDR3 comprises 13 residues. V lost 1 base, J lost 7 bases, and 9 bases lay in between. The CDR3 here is CASSLDGLNTQYF. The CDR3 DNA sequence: TGTGCCAGCAGCTTAGACGGACTTAATACGCAGTATTTT.

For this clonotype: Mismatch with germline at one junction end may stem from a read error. This CDR3 reads CASSPESGGGKLF. Written as DNA, the CDR3 is TGTGCCAGCTCCCCCGAAAGCGGCGGGGGGAAACTCTTC. The chain uses TRBV18 and TRBJ2-7; the match to TRBD2 covers 8 bases. CDR1 is KGHSH and CDR2 is LQKENI in the germline V gene. This CDR3 has 13 residues.

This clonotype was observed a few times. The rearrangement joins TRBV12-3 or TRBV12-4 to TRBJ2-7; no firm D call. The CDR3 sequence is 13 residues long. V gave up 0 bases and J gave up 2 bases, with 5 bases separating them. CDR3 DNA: TGTGCCAGCAGTTTAGCGCTTACCTACGAGCAGTACTTC. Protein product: CASSLALTYEQYF.

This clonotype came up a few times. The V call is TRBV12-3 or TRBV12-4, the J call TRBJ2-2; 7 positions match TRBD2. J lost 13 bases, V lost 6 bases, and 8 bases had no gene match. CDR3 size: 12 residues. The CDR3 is CASRGGSAPLFF. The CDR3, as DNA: TGTGCCAGCAGAGGCGGGAGTGCTCCGCTGTTTTTT.

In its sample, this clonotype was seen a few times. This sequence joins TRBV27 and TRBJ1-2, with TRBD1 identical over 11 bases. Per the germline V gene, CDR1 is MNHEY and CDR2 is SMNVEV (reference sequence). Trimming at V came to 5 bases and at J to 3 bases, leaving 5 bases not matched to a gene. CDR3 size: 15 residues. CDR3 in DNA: TGTGCCAGCAGTATCGGGACAGGGGGACACTATGGCTACACCTTC. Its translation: CASSIGTGGHYGYTF.

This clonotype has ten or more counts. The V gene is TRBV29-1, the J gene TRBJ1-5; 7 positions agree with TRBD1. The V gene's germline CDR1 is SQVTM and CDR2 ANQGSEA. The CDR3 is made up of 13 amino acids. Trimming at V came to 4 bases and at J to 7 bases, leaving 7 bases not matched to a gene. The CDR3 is CSVAGGLSQPQHF. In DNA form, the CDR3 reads TGCAGCGTTGCAGGGGGGCTAAGCCAGCCCCAGCATTTT.

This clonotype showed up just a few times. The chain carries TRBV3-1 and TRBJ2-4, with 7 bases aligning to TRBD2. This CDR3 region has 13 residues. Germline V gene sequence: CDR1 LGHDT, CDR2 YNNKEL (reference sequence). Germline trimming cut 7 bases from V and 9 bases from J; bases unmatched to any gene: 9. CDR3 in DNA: TGTGCCAGCACCGGGGGGATCCGGGGCATTCAGTACTTC. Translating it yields CASTGGIRGIQYF.

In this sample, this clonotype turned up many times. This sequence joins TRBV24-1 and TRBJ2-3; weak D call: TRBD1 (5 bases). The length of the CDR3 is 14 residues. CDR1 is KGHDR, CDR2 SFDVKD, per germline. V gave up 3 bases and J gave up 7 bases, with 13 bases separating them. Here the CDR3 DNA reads TGTGCCACCAGTGATGGGGCCTCGAGAAATACGCAGTATTTT. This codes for CATSDGASRNTQYF.

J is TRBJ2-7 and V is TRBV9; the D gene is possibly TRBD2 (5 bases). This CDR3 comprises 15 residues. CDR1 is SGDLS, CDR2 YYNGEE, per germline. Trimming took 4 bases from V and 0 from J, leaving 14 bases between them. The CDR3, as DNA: TGTGCCAGCAGCCCCGGCCTAGCAAACTCCTACGAGCAGTACTTC. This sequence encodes CASSPGLANSYEQYF.

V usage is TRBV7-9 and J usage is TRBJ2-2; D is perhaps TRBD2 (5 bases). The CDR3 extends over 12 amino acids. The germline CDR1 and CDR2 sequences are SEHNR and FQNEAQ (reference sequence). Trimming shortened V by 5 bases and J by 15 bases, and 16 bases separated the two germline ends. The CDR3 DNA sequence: TGTGCCAGCAGCCCTCCCCAGCGGCAGGTGTTTTTT. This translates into CASSPPQRQVFF.

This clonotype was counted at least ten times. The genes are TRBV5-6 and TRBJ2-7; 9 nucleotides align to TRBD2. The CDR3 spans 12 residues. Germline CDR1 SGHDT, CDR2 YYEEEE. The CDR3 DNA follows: TGTGTCAGTAGCGGGAGTGACTACGAGCAGTACTTC. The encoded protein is CVSSGSDYEQYF.

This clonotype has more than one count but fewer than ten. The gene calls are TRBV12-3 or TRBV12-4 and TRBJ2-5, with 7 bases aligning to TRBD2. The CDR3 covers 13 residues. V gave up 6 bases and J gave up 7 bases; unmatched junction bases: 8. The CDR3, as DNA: TGTGCCAGCAGACGGGACTACCAGGGGACCCAGTACTTC. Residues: CASRRDYQGTQYF.

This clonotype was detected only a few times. CDR3 DNA sequence: TGTGCCACCAGCAGAGATTGGGGCCAAAGCTCCTACGAGCAGTACTTC. Its protein is CATSRDWGQSSYEQYF. The rearrangement links TRBV15 to TRBJ2-7, with D perhaps TRBD1 (5 bases). There are 16 residues in the CDR3. Trimming shortened V by 0 bases and J by 0 bases, and 12 bases separated the two germline ends. Germline loops: CDR1 LNHNV, CDR2 YYDKDF (reference sequence). Combining the CDR3 with reference TRBV15 and TRBJ2-7 gives the whole variable domain DAMVIQNPRYQVTQFGKPVTLSCSQTLNHNVMYWYQQKSSQAPKLLFHYYDKDFNNEADTPDNFQSRRPNTSFCFLDIRSPGLGDTAMYLCATSRDWGQSSYEQYFGPGTRLTVT.

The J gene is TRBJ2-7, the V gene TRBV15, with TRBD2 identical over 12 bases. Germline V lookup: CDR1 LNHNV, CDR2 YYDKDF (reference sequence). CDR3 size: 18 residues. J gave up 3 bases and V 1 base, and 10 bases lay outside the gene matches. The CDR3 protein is CATSRAPKTSGSSYEQYF. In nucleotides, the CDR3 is TGTGCCACCAGCAGAGCCCCTAAGACTAGCGGGAGTAGCTACGAGCAGTACTTC.